This T cell receptor (beta chain) comes out of a study of vaccination and CD4 T cells after COVID-19. Treatment noted: approximately 11-day PBMC culture with coronavirus spike peptide pools or control peptides (ViraFEST assay). V was clipped by 3 bases and J by 2 bases, with 26 bases between them. From germline, CDR1 is MNHEY and CDR2 SVGEGT. This CDR3 is 20 amino acids long. Sequencing of cultured CD4+ T cell DNA used the Oncomine TCR Beta short-read assay. TCRdb itself ran the PCR reads through MiXCR, one entry per CDR3 protein. The sample consists of about 12,000 distinct CDR3 sequences, under 60% of them appearing once. Note on this clonotype: What it binds is not known.

J is TRBJ1-5 and V is TRBV6-2 or TRBV6-3, with TRBD1 as a possible D gene (6 bases). Specimen: cultured CD4+ T cells from blood, collected after SARS-CoV-2 vaccination. The receptor was derived from a human donor with COVID-19. The CDR3: CASSYSTSGVGKLGNQPQHF. The DNA for the CDR3 is TGTGCCAGCAGTTATTCGACCTCAGGGGTCGGAAAATTGGGCAATCAGCCCCAGCATTTT.